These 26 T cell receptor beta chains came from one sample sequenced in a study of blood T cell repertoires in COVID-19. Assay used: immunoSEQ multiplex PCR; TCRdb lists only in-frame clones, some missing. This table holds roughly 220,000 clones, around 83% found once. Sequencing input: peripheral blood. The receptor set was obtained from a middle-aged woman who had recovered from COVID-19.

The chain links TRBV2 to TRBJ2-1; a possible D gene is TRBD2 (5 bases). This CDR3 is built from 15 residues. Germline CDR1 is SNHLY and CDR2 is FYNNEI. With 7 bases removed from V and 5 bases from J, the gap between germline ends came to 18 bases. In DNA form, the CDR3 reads TGTGCCAGCAACTTCCTTGGGTCCGGGGACAATGAGCAGTTCTTC. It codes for CASNFLGSGDNEQFF.

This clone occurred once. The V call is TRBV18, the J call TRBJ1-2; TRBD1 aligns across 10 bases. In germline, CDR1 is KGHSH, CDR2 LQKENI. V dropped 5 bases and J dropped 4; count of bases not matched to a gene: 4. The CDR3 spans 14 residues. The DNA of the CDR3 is TGTGCCAGCTCAGCGCGACAGGGGGCCTATGGCTACACCTTC. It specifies CASSARQGAYGYTF.

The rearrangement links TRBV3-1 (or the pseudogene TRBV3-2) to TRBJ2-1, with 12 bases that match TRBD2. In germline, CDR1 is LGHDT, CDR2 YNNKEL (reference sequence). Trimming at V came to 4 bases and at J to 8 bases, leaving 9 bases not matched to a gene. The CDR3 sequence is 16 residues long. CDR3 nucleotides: TGTGCCAGCAGCCCCGGACTAGCGGGATATAAGGATGAGCAGTTCTTC. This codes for CASSPGLAGYKDEQFF.

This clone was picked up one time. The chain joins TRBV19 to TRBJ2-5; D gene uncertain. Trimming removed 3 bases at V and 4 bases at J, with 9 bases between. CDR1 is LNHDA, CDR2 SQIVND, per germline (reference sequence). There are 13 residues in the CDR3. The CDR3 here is CASSIRFSETQYF. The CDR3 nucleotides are TGTGCCAGTAGTATCCGTTTTTCAGAGACCCAGTACTTC.

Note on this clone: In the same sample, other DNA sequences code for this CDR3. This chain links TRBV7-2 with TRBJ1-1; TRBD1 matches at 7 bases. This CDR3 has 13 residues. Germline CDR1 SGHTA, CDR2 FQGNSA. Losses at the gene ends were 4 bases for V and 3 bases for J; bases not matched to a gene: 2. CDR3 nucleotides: TGTGCCAGCAGCTCCCAGGGGGACACTGAAGCTTTCTTT. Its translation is CASSSQGDTEAFF. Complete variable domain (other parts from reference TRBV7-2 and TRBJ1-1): GAGVSQSPSNKVTEKGKDVELRCDPISGHTALYWYRQSLGQGLEFLIYFQGNSAPDKSGLPSDRFSAERTGGSVSTLTIQRTQQEDSAVYLCASSSQGDTEAFFGQGTRLTVV.

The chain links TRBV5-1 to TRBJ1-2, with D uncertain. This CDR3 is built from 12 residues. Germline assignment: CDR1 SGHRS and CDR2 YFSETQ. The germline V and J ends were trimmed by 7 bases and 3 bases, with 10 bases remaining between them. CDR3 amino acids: CASRSLDYGYTF. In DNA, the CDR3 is TGCGCCAGCCGCTCCCTCGACTATGGCTACACCTTC.

The CDR3 reads CASSRTGAAGYTF. For the CDR3, the DNA is TGTGCCAGCAGTCGGACAGGGGCCGCTGGCTACACCTTC. The chain couples TRBV5-4 to TRBJ1-2; 9 nucleotides agree with TRBD1. Trimming cost V 5 bases and J 7 bases; bases outside gene matches: 6. Germline V CDR1 and CDR2: SGHNT, YYREEE (reference sequence). There are 13 residues in the CDR3.

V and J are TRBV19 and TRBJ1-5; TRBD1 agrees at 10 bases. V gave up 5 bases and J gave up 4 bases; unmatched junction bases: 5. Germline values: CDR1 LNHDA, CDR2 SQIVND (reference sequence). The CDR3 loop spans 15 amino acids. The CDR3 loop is CASSADRGGNQPQHF. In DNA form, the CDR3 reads TGTGCCAGTAGTGCGGACAGGGGGGGAAATCAGCCCCAGCATTTT. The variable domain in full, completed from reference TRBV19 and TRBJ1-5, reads DGGITQSPKYLFRKEGQNVTLSCEQNLNHDAMYWYRQDPGQGLRLIYYSQIVNDFQKGDIAEGYSVSREKKESFPLTVTSAQKNPTAFYLCASSADRGGNQPQHFGDGTRLSIL.

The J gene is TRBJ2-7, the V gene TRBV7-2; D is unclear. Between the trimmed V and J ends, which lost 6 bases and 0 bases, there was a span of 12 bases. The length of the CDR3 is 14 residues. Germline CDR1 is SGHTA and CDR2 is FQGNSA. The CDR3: CASSSVRSSYEQYF. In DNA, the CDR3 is TGTGCCAGCAGTTCGGTGCGGAGCTCCTACGAGCAGTACTTC.

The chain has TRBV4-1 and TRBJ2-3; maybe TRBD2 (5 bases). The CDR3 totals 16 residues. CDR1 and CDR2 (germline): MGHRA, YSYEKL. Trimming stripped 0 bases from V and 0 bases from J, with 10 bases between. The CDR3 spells CASSQDSSGSTDTQYF. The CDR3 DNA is TGCGCCAGCAGCCAAGATTCCAGCGGAAGCACAGATACGCAGTATTTT.

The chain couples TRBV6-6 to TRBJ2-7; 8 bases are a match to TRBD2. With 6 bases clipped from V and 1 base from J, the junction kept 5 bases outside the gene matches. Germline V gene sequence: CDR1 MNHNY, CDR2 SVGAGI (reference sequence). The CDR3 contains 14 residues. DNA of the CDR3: TGTGCCAGCAGACCCGGGGGGGGTTCCTACGAGCAGTACTTC. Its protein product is CASRPGGGSYEQYF.

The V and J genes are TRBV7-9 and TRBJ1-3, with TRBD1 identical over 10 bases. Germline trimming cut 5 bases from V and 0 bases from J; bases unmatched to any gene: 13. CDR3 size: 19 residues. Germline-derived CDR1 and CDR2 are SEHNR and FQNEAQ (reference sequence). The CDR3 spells CASSTIGTGASYSGNTIYF. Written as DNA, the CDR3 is TGTGCCAGCAGCACAATCGGGACAGGGGCCTCTTACTCTGGAAACACCATATATTTT.

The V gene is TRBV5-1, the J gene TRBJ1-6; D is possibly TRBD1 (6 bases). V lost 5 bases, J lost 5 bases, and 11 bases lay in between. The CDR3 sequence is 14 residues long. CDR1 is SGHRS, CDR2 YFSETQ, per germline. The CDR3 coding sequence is TGCGCCAGCAGACGGACAGATAATAATTCACCCCTCCACTTT. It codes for CASRRTDNNSPLHF. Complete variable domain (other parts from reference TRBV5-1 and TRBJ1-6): KAGVTQTPRYLIKTRGQQVTLSCSPISGHRSVSWYQQTPGQGLQFLFEYFSETQRNKGNFPGRFSGRQFSNSRSEMNVSTLELGDSALYLCASRRTDNNSPLHFGNGTRLTVT.

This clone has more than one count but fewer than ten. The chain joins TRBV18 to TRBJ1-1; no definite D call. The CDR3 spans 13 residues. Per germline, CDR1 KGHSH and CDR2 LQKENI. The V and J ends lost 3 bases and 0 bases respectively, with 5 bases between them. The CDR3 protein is CASSPAMNTEAFF. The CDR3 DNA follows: TGTGCCAGCTCACCGGCCATGAACACTGAAGCTTTCTTT.

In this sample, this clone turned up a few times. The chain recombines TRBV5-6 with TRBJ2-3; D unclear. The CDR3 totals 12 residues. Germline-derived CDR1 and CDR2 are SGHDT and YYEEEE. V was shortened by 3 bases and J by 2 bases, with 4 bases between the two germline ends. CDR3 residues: CASSYFTDTQYF. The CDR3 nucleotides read TGTGCCAGCAGCTACTTCACAGATACGCAGTATTTT.

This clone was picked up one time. The CDR3 spells CASSPSRESYNEQFF. DNA for the CDR3: TGTGCCAGCTCACCTTCAAGAGAGTCCTACAATGAGCAGTTCTTC. The chain links TRBV18 to TRBJ2-1; no reliable D call. The CDR3 is made up of 15 amino acids. Germline values: CDR1 KGHSH, CDR2 LQKENI. Trimming pared 3 bases from V and 1 base from J, leaving 10 bases between. Using reference TRBV18 and TRBJ2-1 for the parts outside the CDR3, the full variable domain is NAGVMQNPRHLVRRRGQEARLRCSPMKGHSHVYWYRQLPEEGLKFMVYLQKENIIDESGMPKERFSAEFPKEGPSILRIQQVVRGDSAAYFCASSPSRESYNEQFFGPGTRLTVL.

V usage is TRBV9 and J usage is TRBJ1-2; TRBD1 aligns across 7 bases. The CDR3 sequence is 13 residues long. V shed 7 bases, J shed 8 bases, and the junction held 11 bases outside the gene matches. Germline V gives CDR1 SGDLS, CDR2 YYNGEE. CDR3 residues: CASATGTSWGYTF. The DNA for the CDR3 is TGTGCCAGCGCGACAGGGACCTCGTGGGGCTACACCTTC.

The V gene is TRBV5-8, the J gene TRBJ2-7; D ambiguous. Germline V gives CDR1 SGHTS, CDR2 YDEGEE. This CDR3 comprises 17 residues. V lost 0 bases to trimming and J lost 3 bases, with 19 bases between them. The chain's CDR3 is CASSLEYGGNSFYEQYF. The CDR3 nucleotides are TGTGCCAGCAGCTTGGAATATGGCGGAAACTCATTCTACGAGCAGTACTTC.

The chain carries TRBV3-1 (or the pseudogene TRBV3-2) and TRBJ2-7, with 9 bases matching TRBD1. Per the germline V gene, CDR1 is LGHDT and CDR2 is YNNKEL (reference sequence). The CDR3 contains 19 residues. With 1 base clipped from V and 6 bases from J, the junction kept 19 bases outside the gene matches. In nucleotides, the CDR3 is TGTGCCAGCAGCCAAGTATTTATAGGCGGGATCGACAGGGGGGGCGAGCAGTACTTC. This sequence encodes CASSQVFIGGIDRGGEQYF.

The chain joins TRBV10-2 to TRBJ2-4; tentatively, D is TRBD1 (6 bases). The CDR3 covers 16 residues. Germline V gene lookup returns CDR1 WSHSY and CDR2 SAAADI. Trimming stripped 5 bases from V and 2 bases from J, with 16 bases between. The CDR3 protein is CASSFSSGDTKNIQYF. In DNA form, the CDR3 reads TGCGCCAGCAGTTTTTCGTCAGGGGATACCAAAAACATTCAGTACTTC.

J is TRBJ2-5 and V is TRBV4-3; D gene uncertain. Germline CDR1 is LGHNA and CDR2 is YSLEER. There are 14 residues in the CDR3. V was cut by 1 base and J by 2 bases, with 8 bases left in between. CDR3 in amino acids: CASSQVTGQETQYF. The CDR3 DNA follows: TGCGCCAGCAGCCAAGTGACTGGGCAAGAGACCCAGTACTTC.

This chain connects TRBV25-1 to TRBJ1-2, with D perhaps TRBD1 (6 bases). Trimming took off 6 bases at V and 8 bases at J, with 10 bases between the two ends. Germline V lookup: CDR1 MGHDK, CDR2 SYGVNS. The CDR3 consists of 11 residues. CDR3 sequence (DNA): TGTGCCAGCAGCCGTGACAGGGGCTACACCTTC. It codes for CASSRDRGYTF.

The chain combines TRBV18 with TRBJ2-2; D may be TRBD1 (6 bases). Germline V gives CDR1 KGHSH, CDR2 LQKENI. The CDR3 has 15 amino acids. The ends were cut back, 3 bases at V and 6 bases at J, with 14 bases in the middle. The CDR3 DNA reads TGTGCCAGCTCACCTCTTACAGGGTCCGCCGGGGAGCTGTTTTTT. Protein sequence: CASSPLTGSAGELFF. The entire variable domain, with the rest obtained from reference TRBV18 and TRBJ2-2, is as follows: NAGVMQNPRHLVRRRGQEARLRCSPMKGHSHVYWYRQLPEEGLKFMVYLQKENIIDESGMPKERFSAEFPKEGPSILRIQQVVRGDSAAYFCASSPLTGSAGELFFGEGSRLTVL.

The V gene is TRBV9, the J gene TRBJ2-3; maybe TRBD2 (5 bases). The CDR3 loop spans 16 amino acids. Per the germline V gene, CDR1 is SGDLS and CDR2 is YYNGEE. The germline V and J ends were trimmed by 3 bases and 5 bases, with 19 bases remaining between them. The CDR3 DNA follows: TGTGCCAGCAGCGAGGGAGAAATTGGGGTTGGAGATACGCAGTATTTT. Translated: CASSEGEIGVGDTQYF.

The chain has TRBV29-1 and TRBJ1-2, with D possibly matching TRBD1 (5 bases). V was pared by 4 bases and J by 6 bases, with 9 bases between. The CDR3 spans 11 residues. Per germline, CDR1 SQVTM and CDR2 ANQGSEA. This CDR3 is CSVAGIDGYTF. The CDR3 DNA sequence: TGCAGCGTTGCAGGGATCGATGGCTACACCTTC.

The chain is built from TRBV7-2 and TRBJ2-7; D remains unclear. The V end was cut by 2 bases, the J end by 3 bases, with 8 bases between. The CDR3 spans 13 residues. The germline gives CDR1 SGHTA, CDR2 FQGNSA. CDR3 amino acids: CASSLSSNYEQYF. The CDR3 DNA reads TGTGCCAGCAGCTTATCTTCTAACTACGAGCAGTACTTC.